This T cell receptor (beta chain) was profiled in a study of Ad26.COV2.S vaccination and SARS-CoV-2 variants. The wider study: Donor was in the COV1001 Ad26.COV2.S trial arm. By the intramuscular route, Ad26.COV2.S was given once, or twice 56 days apart.

The table came from immunoSEQ multiplex PCR; TCRdb's copy has only in-frame clones and leaves some out. This sample carries about 680,000 clones, around 89% of them seen once, and the ten largest clones take around 1.5%. With 6 bases clipped from V and 0 bases from J, the junction kept 5 bases outside the gene matches. Per germline, CDR1 SGHRS and CDR2 YFSETQ. The CDR3 extends over 14 amino acids. This clone was seen once. Treatment defined: over 15 received Ad26.COV2.S at low or high dose, single or two shots; 5 received placebo; per-sample allocation not given. The samples date from day 63 after the first vaccine or placebo injection. An 18-55-year-old adult in Boston served as donor.

The input for sequencing was peripheral blood, taken in a trial of Ad26.COV2.S vaccine versus placebo. The sequence was collected from a person aged 18-60 years who received the Ad26.COV2.S COVID-19 vaccine or a placebo. V gene TRBV5-1 combines with J gene TRBJ1-1; 7 bases match TRBD1. The CDR3: CASKGTDLNTEAFF. Here the CDR3 DNA reads TGCGCCAGCAAGGGGACAGACCTGAACACTGAAGCTTTCTTT.